A single sample gave rise to the 21 T cell receptor beta chains below, sequenced in a study of yellow fever vaccine responses in identical twins. One entry per CDR3 protein, called by TCRdb with MiXCR from the RT-PCR reads. The sample carries some 14,000 distinct CDR3 sequences, approximately 84% recorded once. This material consisted of T cells from blood (PBMCs), unsorted or a sorted subset (not recorded which), taken before or after yellow fever vaccination (not recorded which). The receptors originated from a woman between 18 and 29 years old who received the yellow fever vaccine.

This clonotype has just one count. At one end, the junction sequence differs from germline, possibly due to a read error. The chain combines TRBV2 with TRBJ2-1, with 7 bases matching TRBD1. This CDR3 is 15 amino acids long. Germline CDR1 reads SNHLY; CDR2 reads FYNNEI. CDR3 in DNA: TGTGCCAGAAGTGGGGAACAGGGGCGGGCCAATGAGCAGTTCTTC. It encodes CARSGEQGRANEQFF.

This chain connects TRBV2 to TRBJ2-1, with 12 bases matching TRBD2. The CDR3 covers 14 residues. V trimming: 6 bases; J trimming: 4 bases; junction bases outside the gene matches: 1. The germline V gene has CDR1 SNHLY and CDR2 FYNNEI. The CDR3 nucleotides are TGTGCCAGCAGAGGACTAGCGGGATACAATGAGCAGTTCTTC. Encoded protein: CASRGLAGYNEQFF.

This clonotype was seen a handful of times. The V gene is TRBV3-1, the J gene TRBJ1-5; D call uncertain. The CDR3 extends over 16 amino acids. Germline V gives CDR1 LGHDT, CDR2 YNNKEL (reference sequence). The ends were cut back, 3 bases at V and 0 bases at J, with 12 bases in the middle. Here the CDR3 DNA reads TGTGCCAGCAGCCAGGGCAGCCCTTATAGCAATCAGCCCCAGCATTTT. Translated, it gives CASSQGSPYSNQPQHF.

The chain has TRBV4-1 and TRBJ2-2; TRBD2 might be the D (6 bases). The V gene lost 1 base and the J gene lost 5 bases, with 8 bases spanning the gap. The V gene's germline CDR1 is MGHRA and CDR2 YSYEKL. This CDR3 spans 14 amino acids. This CDR3 reads CASSQVGGTGELFF. The CDR3 DNA reads as TGCGCCAGCAGCCAAGTGGGGGGTACCGGGGAGCTGTTTTTT.

The chain uses TRBV2 and TRBJ1-1, with D unresolved. V was clipped by 4 bases and J by 0 bases, with 9 bases between them. CDR1 is SNHLY and CDR2 is FYNNEI in the germline V gene. The CDR3 has 14 amino acids. CDR3 in DNA: TGTGCCAGCAGTGTCGGGGAGATGAACACTGAAGCTTTCTTT. Translating it yields CASSVGEMNTEAFF.

The gene calls are TRBV7-6 and TRBJ2-3; tentative D call: TRBD2 (5 bases). The V and J ends lost 2 bases and 1 base respectively, with 13 bases between them. The CDR3 sequence is 16 residues long. Per germline, CDR1 SGHVS and CDR2 FNYEAQ. The CDR3 DNA reads as TGTGCCAGCAGCTTAAAGGCGGGCCGGGGCACAGATACGCAGTATTTT. Amino acid sequence: CASSLKAGRGTDTQYF.

This clonotype was counted once. V usage is TRBV10-3 and J usage is TRBJ1-2; 7 bases agree with TRBD1. Germline loops: CDR1 ENHRY, CDR2 SYGVKD. The CDR3 has 13 residues. Trimming at V came to 5 bases and at J to 5 bases, leaving 5 bases not matched to a gene. CDR3 bases: TGTGCCATCAGTCAGGACAGGCTTTATGGCTACACCTTC. Protein: CAISQDRLYGYTF.

The genes are TRBV6-1 and TRBJ2-3; 8 positions agree with TRBD1. Germline V CDR1 and CDR2: MNHNS, SASEGT. The V segment lost 5 bases and the J segment 4 bases; nucleotides outside the gene matches: 11. The CDR3 runs to 16 residues. CDR3 amino acids: CASSRVLRGRADTQYF. CDR3 DNA sequence: TGTGCCAGCAGTCGGGTACTCAGGGGGCGGGCAGATACGCAGTATTTT.

This clonotype has a handful of counts. The CDR3 sequence is CASSHPLTSGRGYEQYF. CDR3 in DNA: TGCGCCAGCAGTCACCCACTGACTAGCGGGAGGGGGTACGAGCAGTACTTC. The chain couples TRBV23-1 to TRBJ2-7, with 14 bases that match TRBD2. TRBV23-1 is an open reading frame whose function is uncertain. The CDR3 covers 17 residues. Trimming took 3 bases from V and 4 from J; bases not matched to a gene: 8.

The V gene is TRBV12-3 or TRBV12-4, the J gene TRBJ1-1; D is ambiguous. Trimming left V 6 bases short and J 3 bases short, with 20 bases between. This CDR3 is 16 amino acids long. CDR3 in amino acids: CASRGGPLRSDTEAFF. The CDR3 region has the DNA TGTGCCAGCAGGGGAGGGCCTCTTCGAAGTGACACTGAAGCTTTCTTT.

This clonotype was detected only once. The chain employs TRBV20-1 and TRBJ1-2, with D perhaps TRBD1 (5 bases). Germline V lookup: CDR1 DFQATT, CDR2 SNEGSKA (reference sequence). The CDR3 consists of 13 residues. The V end was cut by 6 bases, the J end by 4 bases, with 15 bases between. Written as DNA, the CDR3 is TGCAGTGCCCCCCCGGGGCCACTCTATGGCTACACCTTC. Translating it yields CSAPPGPLYGYTF.

J is TRBJ1-6 and V is TRBV10-3, with TRBD1 as a possible D gene (5 bases). Trimming shortened V by 3 bases and J by 12 bases, and 15 bases separated the two germline ends. Germline V gene lookup returns CDR1 ENHRY and CDR2 SYGVKD. The CDR3 is 14 amino acids. Written as DNA, the CDR3 is TGTGCCATCAGTGACGGGGCGAGGGGTGGACCCCTCCACTTT. Protein sequence: CAISDGARGGPLHF.

The DNA of the CDR3 is TGTGCCAGCAGTCCAATAGGGGATCGTGGCTACACCTTC. This encodes CASSPIGDRGYTF. This chain uses TRBV2 with TRBJ1-2; a possible D gene is TRBD1 (5 bases). This CDR3 has 13 residues. V dropped 5 bases and J dropped 7 bases, with 14 bases sitting between them. The V gene's germline CDR1 is SNHLY and CDR2 FYNNEI.

This clonotype was seen only once. This rearrangement joins TRBV11-3 to TRBJ2-3, with 8 nucleotides matching TRBD1. The CDR3 contains 15 residues. With V trimmed by 2 bases and J by 6 bases, 7 bases remained unmatched. Germline loops: CDR1 SGHNT, CDR2 YENEEA. This chain's CDR3 is CASSLNAGGLDTQYF. CDR3 bases: TGTGCCAGCAGCTTAAATGCAGGGGGCCTGGATACGCAGTATTTT.

The CDR3 loop reads CSVARGLSYEQYF. CDR3 in DNA: TGCAGCGTTGCCAGGGGACTATCCTACGAGCAGTACTTC. The chain carries TRBV29-1 and TRBJ2-7; the D gene is possibly TRBD2 (7 bases). Between the trimmed V and J ends, which lost 4 bases and 1 base, there was a span of 11 bases. The CDR3 contains 13 residues. CDR1 and CDR2 from the germline V gene are SQVTM and ANQGSEA.

V is TRBV29-1 and J is TRBJ1-1, with 8 bases matching TRBD1. In germline, CDR1 is SQVTM, CDR2 ANQGSEA. The CDR3 is 13 residues long. V trimming: 7 bases; J trimming: 1 base; junction bases outside the gene matches: 5. CDR3 coding DNA: TGCAGCGCAGGACAGGGATCGAACACTGAAGCTTTCTTT. This sequence encodes CSAGQGSNTEAFF.

V gene TRBV28 combines with J gene TRBJ1-5, with 8 bases lining up with TRBD1. Germline values: CDR1 MDHEN, CDR2 SYDVKM. Losses at the gene ends were 5 bases for V and 3 bases for J; bases not matched to a gene: 9. The CDR3 consists of 16 residues. The DNA of the CDR3 is TGTGCCAGCAGTCGAAATGGACAGGGCCTCAATCAGCCCCAGCATTTT. Translation: CASSRNGQGLNQPQHF.

The rearrangement uses TRBV18 and TRBJ2-1; D unresolved. The CDR3 spans 12 residues. V shed 0 bases and J shed 15 bases, with 12 bases lying between them. Germline V gene data show CDR1 as KGHSH and CDR2 as LQKENI. The chain's CDR3 is CASSPPVPFPFF. CDR3 nucleotides: TGTGCCAGCTCACCACCCGTGCCATTTCCGTTCTTC. Together with reference TRBV18 and TRBJ2-1, the CDR3 gives the full variable domain: NAGVMQNPRHLVRRRGQEARLRCSPMKGHSHVYWYRQLPEEGLKFMVYLQKENIIDESGMPKERFSAEFPKEGPSILRIQQVVRGDSAAYFCASSPPVPFPFFGPGTRLTVL.

V usage is TRBV4-3 and J usage is TRBJ2-7, with D perhaps matching TRBD2 (6 bases). The V gene lost 0 bases and the J gene lost 2 bases, with 8 bases spanning the gap. The CDR3 has 14 amino acids. Germline V lookup: CDR1 LGHNA, CDR2 YSLEER. The CDR3 reads CASSQEPGAYEQYV. The DNA for the CDR3 is TGCGCCAGCAGCCAAGAGCCGGGAGCCTACGAGCAGTACGTC.

The rearrangement links TRBV20-1 to TRBJ2-5; 7 bases agree with TRBD2. Per the germline V gene, CDR1 is DFQATT and CDR2 is SNEGSKA (reference sequence). This CDR3 region has 13 residues. The junction had 7 bases not matched to a gene; V was cut back by 6 bases and J by 3 bases. The CDR3 loop reads CSAPREEEETQYF. CDR3 coding DNA: TGCAGTGCCCCTCGGGAGGAGGAAGAGACCCAGTACTTC.

The rearrangement joins TRBV14 to TRBJ2-5, with D perhaps matching TRBD2 (7 bases). The germline V gene has CDR1 SGHDN and CDR2 FVKESK. V was shortened by 4 bases and J by 5 bases, with 14 bases between the two germline ends. CDR3 size: 14 residues. In nucleotides, the CDR3 is TGTGCCAGCAGCCGGGGGGGCGCGTGGGAGACCCAGTACTTC. It encodes CASSRGGAWETQYF.